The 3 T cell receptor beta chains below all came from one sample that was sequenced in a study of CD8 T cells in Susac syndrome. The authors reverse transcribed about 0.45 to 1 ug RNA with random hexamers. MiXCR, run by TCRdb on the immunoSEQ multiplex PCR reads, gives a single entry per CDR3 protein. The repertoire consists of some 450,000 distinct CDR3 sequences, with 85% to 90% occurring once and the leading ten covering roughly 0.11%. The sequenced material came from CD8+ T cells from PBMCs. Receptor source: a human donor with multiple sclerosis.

CDR3 DNA: TGCGCCAGCACCAGCGGGGGGACCCATGAGCAGTTCTTC. Its translation is CASTSGGTHEQFF. The chain carries TRBV4-1 and TRBJ2-1; TRBD2 matches 9 bases. CDR3 size: 13 residues. Germline V gene lookup returns CDR1 MGHRA and CDR2 YSYEKL. J gave up 8 bases and V 7 bases, and 6 bases lay outside the gene matches.

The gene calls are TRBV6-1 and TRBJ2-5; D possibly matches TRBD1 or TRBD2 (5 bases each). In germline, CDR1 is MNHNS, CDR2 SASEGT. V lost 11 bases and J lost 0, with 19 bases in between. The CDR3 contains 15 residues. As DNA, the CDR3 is TGTGCCTCCCTCCTGGGGGAGACCCACCAAGAGACCCAGTACTTC. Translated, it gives CASLLGETHQETQYF.

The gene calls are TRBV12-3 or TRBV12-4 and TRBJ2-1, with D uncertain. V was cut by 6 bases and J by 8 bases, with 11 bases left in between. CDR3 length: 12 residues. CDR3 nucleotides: TGTGCCAGCAGCCCTAGTATGTATGAGCAGTTCTTC. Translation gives CASSPSMYEQFF.